This T cell receptor beta chain was retrieved from a study of T cells in Graves' hyperthyroidism and ophthalmopathy (dated by TCRdb to between 2018 and 2021). Study-wide context: Peripheral blood samples were taken at initial diagnosis, before any treatment was given. Prospective prediction of ophthalmopathy was tested in an independent validation cohort consisting of 18 to 20 hyperthyroidism patients and approximately 16 patients who later progressed to ophthalmopathy. In addition, the study compared T-cell repertoires in thyroid tissue and in blood from a handful of Graves' hyperthyroidism patients. The 90 or so discovery patients were randomly split 7:3 into training and test sets. To identify TCR V-J signatures that set the groups apart, the researchers used a discovery cohort of 100 patients, made up of approximately 43 with Graves' ophthalmopathy and 55 to 65 with stable Graves' hyperthyroidism. According to the paper, TCR Vbeta CDR3 sequencing was carried out on 135 peripheral blood samples, which came from fewer than 50 ophthalmopathy, approximately 72 hyperthyroidism and approximately 17 progressor patients. After sampling, hyperthyroidism patients received methimazole starting at 30 mg daily, and ophthalmopathy patients received high-dose intravenous methylprednisolone. Overall results and qualifications from the work: A model built on a 13 V-J signature distinguished ophthalmopathy from stable hyperthyroidism, reaching 85% to 90% sensitivity and about 81% specificity in cross-validation and 80%/75% in testing. No statistical method was used to set the sample size in advance, and investigators knew the group allocation. In validation, the model predicted progression to ophthalmopathy a median of around six months before onset, with roughly 70% sensitivity and 72.22% specificity. Most expanded thyroid clonotypes (frequency above 0.001) were also found in blood, which suggests that blood repertoires may mirror thyroid immune responses.

This clonotype was detected ten times or more. Its binding antigen is unknown. Per-nucleotide qualities are absent, and no much larger clonotype sits a single base away. From a lookup of the germline V gene, CDR1 and CDR2 are SNHLY and FYNNEI. The junction carries 20 bases between V and J, which are trimmed by 11 bases and 1 base respectively. The cysteine opens and the phenylalanine closes a CDR3 of 15 amino acids. Of the read, only the CDR3 DNA is kept; its 45 bases are in frame from base 1. Moderately to severely active disease, a Clinical Activity Score of at least 3, a NOSPECS grade of at least 4, and a duration under 3 months were present in ophthalmopathy patients. Exclusion was applied to patients with uncontrolled infections, other autoimmune diseases, pregnancy or lactation. Diagnoses were based on clinical symptoms, serum thyroxine and TRAb, thyroid ultrasound and orbital computed tomography. Ficoll-Paque density gradient centrifugation was used to isolate PBMCs from about 9.4 ml of fresh peripheral blood. Trizol reagent was used to extract total RNA, and RNA quality was then checked on an Agilent 2100 Bioanalyzer.

The TCR beta CDR3 regions were amplified from the RNA transcripts. The first round of RT-PCR for the TCR CDR3 was performed with the HTBI primer set and the Qiagen OneStep RT-PCR kit. Libraries were constructed in a second round of multiplex PCR, after which size selection and purification were performed. Libraries were sequenced paired-end with 100 bp reads on an Illumina HiSeq2000. Per the source publication's procedure: SOAPnuke was used to process the raw data, removing reads that contained adapters or uncalled bases, had a mean Phred below 15, or lacked an exact match to the constant primer or identifier. High-quality paired reads were merged using COPE v1.2.5, and each unique nucleotide sequence was defined as a clonotype. MiTCR v1.1 was used to align the clonotypes against IMGT TRBV, TRBD and TRBJ reference segments. Analysis was restricted to V-J combinations with a frequency above 0.0001, which covered 98% to 99.2% of repertoires. The TCS score was defined as the ratio of F50 (clonal expansion) to E x V (chaos), calculated using BLOSUM62-based TCRdist between CDR3 peptides within each V-J. Welch's t-statistics and random forest reduced roughly 540 V-J features to 10 to 15, which were used in a naive Bayes classifier (R e1071). The public reads were run again by TCRdb, first through fastp at Q25 and then through MiXCR, and only productive beta chains were kept. A single entry per CDR3 protein holds the most common genes and DNA from its merged rows. The V and J calls were not made by the authors but by TCRdb's processing. For this sample the table gives nearly 600,000 distinct CDR3 sequences, of which 11% to 15% were detected only once. The ten largest clones capture roughly 7.1% of the sample.

Sequenced: blood. The clonotype was recovered from a woman younger than 35 with Graves' ophthalmopathy. The rearrangement combines TRBV2 with TRBJ1-1; confidence is insufficient to name the D gene. CDR3 reads: CAGETQRRENTEAFF. The nucleotides are TGTGCCGGCGAGACCCAAAGACGAGAGAACACTGAAGCTTTCTTT.